This TCR beta chain was captured by sequencing in a study of cytomegalovirus exposure and HLA in healthy donors. Study-level findings and limits: Reported results showed that the classifier diagnosed cytomegalovirus status with high specificity and sensitivity.

Primers for the PCR totalled 60 Vbeta and 13 Jbeta. Data came from immunoSEQ multiplex PCR; TCRdb stores just in-frame clones and leaves some out. The data show about 180,000 clones, about four fifths seen once. A word on this clone: What it binds is unknown.

Sequenced input: PBMCs. This receptor was obtained from a woman in her thirties in good health and CMV-seronegative.

The DNA of the CDR3 is TGTGCCAGCAGCTTAAACGGCAGGGGTAATTCACCCCTCCACTTT. Amino acids: CASSLNGRGNSPLHF. The gene calls are TRBV7-3 and TRBJ1-6; D possibly corresponds to TRBD1 (6 bases). Germline CDR1 reads SGHTA; CDR2 reads FQGTGA. The CDR3 runs to 15 residues. V lost 1 base and J lost 6, with 10 bases in between.